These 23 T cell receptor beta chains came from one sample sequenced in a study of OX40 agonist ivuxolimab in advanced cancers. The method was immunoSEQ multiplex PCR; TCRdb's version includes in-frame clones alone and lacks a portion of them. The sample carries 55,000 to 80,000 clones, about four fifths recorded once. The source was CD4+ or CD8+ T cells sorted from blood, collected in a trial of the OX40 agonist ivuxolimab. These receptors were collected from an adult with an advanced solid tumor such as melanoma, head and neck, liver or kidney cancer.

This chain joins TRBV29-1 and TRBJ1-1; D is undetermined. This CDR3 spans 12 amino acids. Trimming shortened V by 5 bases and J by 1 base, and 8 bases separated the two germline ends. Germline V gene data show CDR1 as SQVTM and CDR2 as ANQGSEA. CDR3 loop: CSVLQKNTEAFF. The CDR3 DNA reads TGCAGCGTTTTACAGAAGAACACTGAAGCTTTCTTT. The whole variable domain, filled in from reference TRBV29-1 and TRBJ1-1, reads SAVISQKPSRDICQRGTSLTIQCQVDSQVTMMFWYRQQPGQSLTLIATANQGSEATYESGFVIDKFPISRPNLTFSTLTVSNMSPEDSSIYLCSVLQKNTEAFFGQGTRLTVV.

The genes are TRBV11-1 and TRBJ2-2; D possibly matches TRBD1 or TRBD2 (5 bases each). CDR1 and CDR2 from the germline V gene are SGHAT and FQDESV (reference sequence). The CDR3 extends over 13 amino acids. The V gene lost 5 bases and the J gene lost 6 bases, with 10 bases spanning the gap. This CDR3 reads CASSRDGAGELFF. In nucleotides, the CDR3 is TGTGCCAGCAGCCGGGACGGGGCCGGGGAGCTGTTTTTT.

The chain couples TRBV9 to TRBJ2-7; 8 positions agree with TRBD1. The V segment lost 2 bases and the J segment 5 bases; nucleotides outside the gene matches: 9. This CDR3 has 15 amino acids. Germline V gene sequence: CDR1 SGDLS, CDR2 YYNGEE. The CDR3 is CASSVEGTGRHEQYF. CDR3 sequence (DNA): TGTGCCAGCAGCGTCGAAGGGACAGGTAGACACGAGCAGTACTTC.

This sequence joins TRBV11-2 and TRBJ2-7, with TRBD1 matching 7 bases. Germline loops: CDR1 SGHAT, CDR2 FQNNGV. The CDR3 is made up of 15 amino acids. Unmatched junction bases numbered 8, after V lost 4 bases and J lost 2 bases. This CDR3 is CASSSEQGNTYEQYF. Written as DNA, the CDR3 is TGTGCCAGCAGCTCAGAACAGGGGAACACCTACGAGCAGTACTTC.

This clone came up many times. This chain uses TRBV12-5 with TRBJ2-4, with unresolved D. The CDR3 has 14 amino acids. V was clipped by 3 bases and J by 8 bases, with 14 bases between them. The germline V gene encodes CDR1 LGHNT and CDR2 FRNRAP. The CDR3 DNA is TGTGCTAGTGGTTTCCCGGAGAGACCCTACATTCAGTACTTC. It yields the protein CASGFPERPYIQYF.

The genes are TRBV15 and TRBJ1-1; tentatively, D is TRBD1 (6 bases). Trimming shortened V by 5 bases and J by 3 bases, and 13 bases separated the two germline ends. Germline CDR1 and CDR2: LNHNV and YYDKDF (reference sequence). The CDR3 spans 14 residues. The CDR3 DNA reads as TGTGCCACCAGCGTCTCAGGGGCCCACACTGAAGCTTTCTTT. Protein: CATSVSGAHTEAFF.

CDR3 bases: TGCGCCAGCTGTCCTCGACTGGGACAGGGATCCTACGAGCAGTACTTC. It translates to CASCPRLGQGSYEQYF. This rearrangement joins TRBV5-1 to TRBJ2-7; 9 nucleotides line up with TRBD1. The length of the CDR3 is 16 residues. Germline V gives CDR1 SGHRS, CDR2 YFSETQ. V gave up 7 bases and J gave up 1 base; unmatched junction bases: 12. The whole variable domain, remainder taken from reference TRBV5-1 and TRBJ2-7, is KAGVTQTPRYLIKTRGQQVTLSCSPISGHRSVSWYQQTPGQGLQFLFEYFSETQRNKGNFPGRFSGRQFSNSRSEMNVSTLELGDSALYLCASCPRLGQGSYEQYFGPGTRLTVT.

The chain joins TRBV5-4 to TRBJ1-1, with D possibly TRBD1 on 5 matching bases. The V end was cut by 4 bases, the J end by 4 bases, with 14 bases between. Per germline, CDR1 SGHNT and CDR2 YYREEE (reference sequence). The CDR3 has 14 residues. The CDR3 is CASSIGPGATEAFF. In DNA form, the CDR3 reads TGTGCCAGCAGCATAGGACCTGGGGCCACTGAAGCTTTCTTT.

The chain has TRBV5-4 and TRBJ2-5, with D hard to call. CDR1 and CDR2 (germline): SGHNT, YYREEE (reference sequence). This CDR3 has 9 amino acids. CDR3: CAAQETQYF. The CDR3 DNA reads TGTGCGGCCCAAGAGACCCAGTACTTC.

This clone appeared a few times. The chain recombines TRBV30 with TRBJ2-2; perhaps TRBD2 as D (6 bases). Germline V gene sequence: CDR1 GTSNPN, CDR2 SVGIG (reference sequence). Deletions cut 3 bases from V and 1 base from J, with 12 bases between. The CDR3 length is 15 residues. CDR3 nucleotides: TGTGCCTGGAGGTGGGGGGTTGGGAACACCGGGGAGCTGTTTTTT. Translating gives CAWRWGVGNTGELFF.

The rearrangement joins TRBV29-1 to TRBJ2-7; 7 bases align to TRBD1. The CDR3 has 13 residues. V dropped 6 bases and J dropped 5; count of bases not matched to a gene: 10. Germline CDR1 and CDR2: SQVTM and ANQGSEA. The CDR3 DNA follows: TGCAGCGTAGGGACAGTCGGGGCGGACGAGCAGTACTTC. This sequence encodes CSVGTVGADEQYF.

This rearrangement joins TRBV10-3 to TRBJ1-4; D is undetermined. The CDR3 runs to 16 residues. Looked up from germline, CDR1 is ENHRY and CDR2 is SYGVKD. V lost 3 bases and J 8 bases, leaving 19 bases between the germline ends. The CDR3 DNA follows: TGTGCCATCAGTGATTTCAACTCCCCCTCTGGGGAAAAACTGTTTTTT. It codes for CAISDFNSPSGEKLFF.

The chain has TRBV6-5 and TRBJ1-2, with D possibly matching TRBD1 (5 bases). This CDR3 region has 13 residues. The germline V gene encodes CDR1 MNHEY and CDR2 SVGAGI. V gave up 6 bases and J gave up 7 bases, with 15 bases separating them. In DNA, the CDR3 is TGTGCCAGCAGCTCACCCAGGGAGGGTGGCTACACCTTC. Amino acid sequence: CASSSPREGGYTF.

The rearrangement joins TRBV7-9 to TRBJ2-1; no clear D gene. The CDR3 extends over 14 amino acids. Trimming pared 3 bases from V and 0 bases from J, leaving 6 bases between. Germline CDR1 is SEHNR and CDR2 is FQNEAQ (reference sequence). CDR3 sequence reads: CASSLGSSYNEQFF. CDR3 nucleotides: TGTGCCAGCAGCTTGGGCAGCTCCTACAATGAGCAGTTCTTC.

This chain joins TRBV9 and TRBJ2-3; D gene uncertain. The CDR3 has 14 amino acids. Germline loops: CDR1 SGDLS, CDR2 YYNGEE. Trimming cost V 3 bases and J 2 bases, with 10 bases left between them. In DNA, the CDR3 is TGTGCCAGCAGCGAAACAGCTTCCACAGATACGCAGTATTTT. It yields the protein CASSETASTDTQYF.

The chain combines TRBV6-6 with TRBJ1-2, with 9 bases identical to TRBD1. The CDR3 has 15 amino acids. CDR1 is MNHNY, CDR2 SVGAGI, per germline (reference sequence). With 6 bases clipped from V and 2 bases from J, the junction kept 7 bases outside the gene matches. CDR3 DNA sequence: TGTGCCAGCAGAACGCCGGGACAGGGAAACTATGGCTACACCTTC. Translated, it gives CASRTPGQGNYGYTF.

The CDR3 DNA reads TGCGCCAGCAGCTCACAGGGTGCAGAGGGTGAAAAACTGTTTTTT. This translates into CASSSQGAEGEKLFF. The chain is built from TRBV5-1 and TRBJ1-4; a weak D match, TRBD1 (6 bases). The CDR3 covers 15 residues. Germline V gene sequence: CDR1 SGHRS, CDR2 YFSETQ. Deletions cut 3 bases from V and 7 bases from J, with 16 bases between.

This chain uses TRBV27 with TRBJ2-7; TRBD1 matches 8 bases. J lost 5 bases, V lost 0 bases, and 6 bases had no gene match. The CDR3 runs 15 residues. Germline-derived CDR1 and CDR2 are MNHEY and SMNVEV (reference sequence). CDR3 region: CASSLSGTGGHEQYF. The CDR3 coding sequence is TGTGCCAGCAGTTTATCGGGGACAGGAGGCCACGAGCAGTACTTC.

CDR3 DNA sequence: TGTGCCAGCTCGCCCTCGGGGGGAGGAACCACTGAAGCTTTCTTT. Translated: CASSPSGGGTTEAFF. The chain is built from TRBV18 and TRBJ1-1; tentatively, D is TRBD1 (5 bases). The CDR3 runs 15 residues. V lost 6 bases and J 4 bases, leaving 18 bases between the germline ends. CDR1 and CDR2 from the germline V gene are KGHSH and LQKENI.

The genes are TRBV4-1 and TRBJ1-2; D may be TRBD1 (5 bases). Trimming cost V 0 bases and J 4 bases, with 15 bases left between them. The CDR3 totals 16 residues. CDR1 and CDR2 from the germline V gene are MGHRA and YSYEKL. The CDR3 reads CASSQDSRRDLYGYTF. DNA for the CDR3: TGCGCCAGCAGCCAAGATTCAAGACGGGACCTCTATGGCTACACCTTC.

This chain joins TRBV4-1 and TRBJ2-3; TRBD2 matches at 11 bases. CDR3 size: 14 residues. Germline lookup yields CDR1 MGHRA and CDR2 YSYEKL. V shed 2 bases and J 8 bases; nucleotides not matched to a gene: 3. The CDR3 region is CASSQTGLAGTQYF. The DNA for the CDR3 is TGCGCCAGCAGCCAAACCGGACTAGCGGGTACGCAGTATTTT.

The CDR3 bases are TGTGCCAGCAGCTTCGGCGGTAACTATGGCTACACCTTC. Its protein product is CASSFGGNYGYTF. The chain combines TRBV7-9 with TRBJ1-2; D is unresolved. V dropped 3 bases and J dropped 1 base, with 6 bases sitting between them. The CDR3 spans 13 residues. Germline assignment: CDR1 SEHNR and CDR2 FQNEAQ (reference sequence). The full variable domain, with the rest looked up from reference TRBV7-9 and TRBJ1-2, is DTGVSQNPRHKITKRGQNVTFRCDPISEHNRLYWYRQTLGQGPEFLTYFQNEAQLEKSRLLSDRFSAERPKGSFSTLEIQRTEQGDSAMYLCASSFGGNYGYTFGSGTRLTVV.

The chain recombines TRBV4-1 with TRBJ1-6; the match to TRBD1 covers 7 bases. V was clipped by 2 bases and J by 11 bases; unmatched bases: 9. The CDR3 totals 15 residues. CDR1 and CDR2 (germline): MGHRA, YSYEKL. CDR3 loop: CASSQPDRVGAPLHF. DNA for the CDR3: TGCGCCAGCAGCCAACCCGACAGGGTAGGTGCACCCCTCCACTTT.